This TCR beta chain is from a study of T cell repertoires in cytomegalovirus infection. Germline CDR1 is SGHTA and CDR2 is FQGNSA. V was shortened by 9 bases and J by 0 bases, with 9 bases between the two germline ends. This CDR3 spans 13 amino acids. This clonotype has ten or more counts. TCRdb reprocessed the reads via MiXCR and lists one record per CDR3 protein. The sample lists about 180,000 distinct CDR3 sequences, about a sixth occurring once. The chain joins TRBV7-2 to TRBJ2-1; TRBD2 might be the D (6 bases). Source material: CD8+ T cells from PBMCs. The sequence came from a human donor in good health (CMV status not recorded). Some clones in this sample may be carry-over from other donors' samples. CDR3 amino acids: CASRGSSYNEQFF. CDR3 coding DNA: TGTGCCAGTCGGGGGAGCTCCTACAATGAGCAGTTCTTC.